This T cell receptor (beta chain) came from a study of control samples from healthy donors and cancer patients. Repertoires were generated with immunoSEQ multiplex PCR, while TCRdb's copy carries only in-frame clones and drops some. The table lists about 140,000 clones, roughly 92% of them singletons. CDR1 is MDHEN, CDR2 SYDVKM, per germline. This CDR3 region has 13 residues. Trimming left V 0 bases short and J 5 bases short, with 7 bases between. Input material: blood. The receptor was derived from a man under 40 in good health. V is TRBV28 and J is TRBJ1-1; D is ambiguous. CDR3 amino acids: CASSLWSTTEAFF. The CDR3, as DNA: TGTGCCAGCAGTTTATGGTCCACAACTGAAGCTTTCTTT. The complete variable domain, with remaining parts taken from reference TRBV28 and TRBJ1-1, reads DVKVTQSSRYLVKRTGEKVFLECVQDMDHENMFWYRQDPGLGLRLIYFSYDVKMKEKGDIPEGYSVSREKKERFSLILESASTNQTSMYLCASSLWSTTEAFFGQGTRLTVV.